The text below deals with one T cell receptor beta chain. Its antigen is as yet unknown. Between the trimmed V and J ends, which lost 6 bases and 0 bases, there was a span of 7 bases. The CDR3 loop spans 13 amino acids. The germline CDR1 and CDR2 sequences are SGHRS and YFSETQ. Viral peptide pool expansion of antigen-specific CD4+ T cells preceded sequencing in the ViraFEST assay. Following a roughly 11-day culture, CD4+ T cells were purified. Among the vaccine recipients, none had a prior SARS-CoV-2 infection, and nucleocapsid antibodies were negative. Days 3 and 7 saw half the medium replaced with IL-2 medium. The record originates from a study of vaccination effects on CD4 cells after COVID-19. Using immunoSEQ multiplex PCR, the repertoire was profiled, and TCRdb retains in-frame clones only, with some absent. The sample shows 70,000 or so clones, around 79% of them seen only once.

The starting material was CD4+ T cells from PBMCs cultured with SARS-CoV-2 spike peptides, obtained before COVID-19 vaccination. J is TRBJ1-3 and V is TRBV5-1; D unclear. The sequence came from a human donor who received a COVID-19 vaccine. The CDR3 protein is CASTQNSGNTIYF. CDR3 sequence (DNA): TGCGCCAGCACTCAAAACTCTGGAAACACCATATATTTT.